This T cell receptor beta chain originates from a study of cytomegalovirus exposure and HLA in healthy donors. Study-wide background: Genetic ancestry analysis placed about 76% of the 300 to 400 donors that were genotyped in the Caucasian-associated cluster.

This clone was recorded a few times. Its target is unknown. Researchers ran the PCR with 60 Vbeta and 13 Jbeta primers. Profiling relied on immunoSEQ multiplex PCR, and the TCRdb table lists in-frame clones only, not all of them. The data contain some 110,000 clones, 60% to 85% of them seen just once; the ten biggest clones take up around 1.7%. The trim removed 2 bases at V and 2 bases at J, leaving 5 bases unmatched. There are 15 residues in the CDR3. Germline loops: CDR1 MDHEN, CDR2 SYDVKM. Study conclusions and caveats: Later, an analysis showed that TCR beta chains associated with HLA were more clonally expanded than others that were equally common.

Material: PBMCs. The sequence was obtained from a woman younger than 35 in good health and CMV-seronegative. V usage is TRBV28 and J usage is TRBJ1-2, with 7 positions matching TRBD1. DNA for the CDR3: TGTGCCAGCAGTTTAACAGGGACAGCGAACTATGGCTACACCTTC. Residues: CASSLTGTANYGYTF.